This TCR beta chain was documented in a study of T-cell reconstitution after alpha-beta-depleted transplantation in children. The trim removed 7 bases at V and 8 bases at J, leaving 20 bases unmatched. CDR1 MNHEY and CDR2 SVGEGT come from the germline V gene. CDR3 length: 18 amino acids. Unique molecular identifiers were used to barcode this TCRbeta library. Each CDR3 protein gets one entry after TCRdb re-called the PCR reads with MiXCR. The data show 600,000 to 700,000 distinct CDR3 sequences, roughly 15% seen once. The rearrangement uses TRBV6-2 or TRBV6-3 and TRBJ1-5; 10 positions agree with TRBD1. The sequencing used PBMCs from the stem cell graft donor, collected from the stem cell graft. The sequence was obtained from a human donor who donated a stem cell graft to a child with acute myeloid leukemia. DNA for the CDR3: TGTGCCAGCAACCCTCCAACCTCTCACGGGACAGGGGCCGAGCCCCAGCATTTT. It is translated as CASNPPTSHGTGAEPQHF.